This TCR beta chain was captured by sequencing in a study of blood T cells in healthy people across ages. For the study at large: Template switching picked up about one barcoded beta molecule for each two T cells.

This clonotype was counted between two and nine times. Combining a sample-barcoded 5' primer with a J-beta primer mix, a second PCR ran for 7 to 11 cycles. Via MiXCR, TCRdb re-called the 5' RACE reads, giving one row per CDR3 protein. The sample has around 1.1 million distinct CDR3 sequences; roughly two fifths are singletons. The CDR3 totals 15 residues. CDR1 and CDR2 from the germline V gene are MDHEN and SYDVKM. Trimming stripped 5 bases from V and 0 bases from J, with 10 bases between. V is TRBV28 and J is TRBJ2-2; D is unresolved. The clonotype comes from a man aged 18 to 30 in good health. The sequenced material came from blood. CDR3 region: CASSRTGTNTGELFF. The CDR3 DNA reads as TGTGCCAGCAGTCGTACGGGCACGAACACCGGGGAGCTGTTTTTT. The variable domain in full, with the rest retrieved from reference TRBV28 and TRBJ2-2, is DVKVTQSSRYLVKRTGEKVFLECVQDMDHENMFWYRQDPGLGLRLIYFSYDVKMKEKGDIPEGYSVSREKKERFSLILESASTNQTSMYLCASSRTGTNTGELFFGEGSRLTVL.